These 21 T cell receptor beta chains were all obtained from the same sample, sequenced in a study of T cell repertoires in cytomegalovirus infection. A single record per CDR3 protein comes from TCRdb applying MiXCR to the reads. The sample has 200,000 to 300,000 distinct CDR3 sequences, 9.1% seen once. Sequencing input: PBMCs. The receptors shown here come from a human donor in good health (CMV status not recorded). Some clones in this sample may be carry-over from other donors' samples.

The chain links TRBV7-9 to TRBJ2-5; 9 nucleotides agree with TRBD2. The CDR3 is 14 amino acids. V was clipped by 4 bases and J by 4 bases; unmatched bases: 4. Germline V gene lookup returns CDR1 SEHNR and CDR2 FQNEAQ (reference sequence). The CDR3 nucleotides are TGTGCCAGCAGCTCGAATAGCGGGGGAGAGACCCAGTACTTC. This gives the protein CASSSNSGGETQYF. Drawing the rest from reference TRBV7-9 and TRBJ2-5, the complete variable domain is DTGVSQNPRHKITKRGQNVTFRCDPISEHNRLYWYRQTLGQGPEFLTYFQNEAQLEKSRLLSDRFSAERPKGSFSTLEIQRTEQGDSAMYLCASSSNSGGETQYFGPGTRLLVL.

This clonotype occurred many times. The chain is built from TRBV28 and TRBJ2-1; possibly TRBD2 for D (7 bases). Germline CDR1 and CDR2: MDHEN and SYDVKM. The CDR3 is made up of 16 amino acids. The V end lost 5 bases, the J end lost 7 bases, and 21 bases lay between the germline ends. CDR3 region: CASSTSRGPSWNEQFF. The CDR3 bases are TGTGCCAGCAGTACCTCGCGGGGGCCGTCTTGGAATGAGCAGTTCTTC.

The chain uses TRBV7-6 and TRBJ2-5, with 8 bases aligning to TRBD2. CDR3 length: 15 residues. V shed 3 bases and J 0 bases; nucleotides not matched to a gene: 3. Per the germline V gene, CDR1 is SGHVS and CDR2 is FNYEAQ. CDR3 DNA sequence: TGTGCCAGCAGCTTTAGCGGGGCCTACCAAGAGACCCAGTACTTC. Its protein is CASSFSGAYQETQYF.

This clonotype was detected ten times or more. The V and J genes are TRBV7-2 and TRBJ1-1; no definite D call. The V end lost 2 bases, the J end lost 4 bases, and 11 bases lay between the germline ends. The germline gives CDR1 SGHTA, CDR2 FQGNSA. The CDR3 is made up of 14 amino acids. In DNA, the CDR3 is TGTGCCAGCAGCTTACTCTTCCCTATCACTGAAGCTTTCTTT. It is translated as CASSLLFPITEAFF.

This clonotype was recorded at least ten times. The chain combines TRBV7-9 with TRBJ1-5; D is unclear. Germline V gives CDR1 SEHNR, CDR2 FQNEAQ (reference sequence). The CDR3 sequence is 13 residues long. The ends were cut back, 5 bases at V and 6 bases at J, with 11 bases in the middle. This chain's CDR3 is CASSRVGTQPQHF. In DNA form, the CDR3 reads TGTGCCAGCAGCCGTGTTGGAACTCAGCCCCAGCATTTT.

This clonotype was seen only a few times. A much larger clone lies a single base off, so this may be a read error. The chain links TRBV2 to TRBJ1-6; D is ambiguous. The germline V gene encodes CDR1 SNHLY and CDR2 FYNNEI. There are 15 residues in the CDR3. The chain's CDR3 is CTSSGRARSGSPLHF. In DNA form, the CDR3 reads TGTACCAGCAGTGGCCGGGCGAGGAGCGGTTCACCCCTCCACTTT.

This clonotype was observed many times. The CDR3 nucleotides are TGTGCCAGCAGCTCCGGGACTAGCGGGCGGATAGATACGCAGTATTTT. It codes for CASSSGTSGRIDTQYF. The chain couples TRBV7-2 to TRBJ2-3, with 12 nucleotides matching TRBD2. V gave up 4 bases and J gave up 5 bases; unmatched junction bases: 7. The CDR3 extends over 16 amino acids. CDR1 is SGHTA, CDR2 FQGNSA, per germline.

This clonotype was counted at least ten times. The J gene is TRBJ2-5, the V gene TRBV19; TRBD1 matches at 7 bases. Germline CDR1 and CDR2: LNHDA and SQIVND (reference sequence). Trimming took 5 bases from V and 3 from J; bases not matched to a gene: 6. There are 14 residues in the CDR3. CDR3 bases: TGTGCCAGTAGTCCGAGACAGGGTGAAGAGACCCAGTACTTC. This sequence encodes CASSPRQGEETQYF.

There are a few counts of this clonotype. The chain has TRBV12-3 or TRBV12-4 and TRBJ1-4; 8 bases fit TRBD1. Trimming at V came to 10 bases and at J to 8 bases, leaving 9 bases not matched to a gene. The CDR3 runs to 13 residues. DNA of the CDR3: TGTGCCACTAAGGACAGGGCGGGAGAAAAACTGTTTTTT. This gives the protein CATKDRAGEKLFF.

The table lists this clonotype with many counts. The chain carries TRBV5-1 and TRBJ2-1; 10 nucleotides line up with TRBD2. CDR1 and CDR2 (germline): SGHRS, YFSETQ. The CDR3 is 17 residues long. Germline trimming cut 4 bases from V and 7 bases from J; bases unmatched to any gene: 14. CDR3 sequence: CASSPLATSGLSNEQFF. CDR3 bases: TGCGCCAGCAGCCCACTCGCGACTAGCGGGCTTTCGAATGAGCAGTTCTTC. The whole variable domain, filled in from reference TRBV5-1 and TRBJ2-1, reads KAGVTQTPRYLIKTRGQQVTLSCSPISGHRSVSWYQQTPGQGLQFLFEYFSETQRNKGNFPGRFSGRQFSNSRSEMNVSTLELGDSALYLCASSPLATSGLSNEQFFGPGTRLTVL.

For the CDR3, the DNA is TGTGCCACCTCGATTTTTATAACAGGGGGCCGGGATGAGCAGTTCTTC. It yields the protein CATSIFITGGRDEQFF. This chain connects TRBV14 to TRBJ2-1, with 9 nucleotides matching TRBD1. Germline-derived CDR1 and CDR2 are SGHDN and FVKESK. The CDR3 extends over 16 amino acids. Trimming took 10 bases from V and 8 from J; bases not matched to a gene: 18.

The table lists this clonotype with many counts. The chain is built from TRBV19 and TRBJ2-3; a weak D match, TRBD1 (6 bases). Trimming left V 8 bases short and J 0 bases short, with 15 bases between. Germline V gives CDR1 LNHDA, CDR2 SQIVND (reference sequence). This CDR3 region has 15 residues. The DNA of the CDR3 is TGTGCCAGTCGCCTGAGCAGGGGAAGCACAGATACGCAGTATTTT. It yields the protein CASRLSRGSTDTQYF.

This clonotype was observed at least ten times. The genes are TRBV20-1 and TRBJ2-4; no clear D gene. Germline CDR1 DFQATT, CDR2 SNEGSKA (reference sequence). V lost 6 bases, J lost 1 base, and 10 bases lay in between. The CDR3 contains 13 residues. The CDR3 region is CSARVMAKNIQYF. The CDR3 coding sequence is TGCAGTGCACGGGTGATGGCCAAAAACATTCAGTACTTC.

This clonotype was seen many times. The V and J genes are TRBV7-8 and TRBJ2-1; 8 bases are shared with TRBD1. This CDR3 spans 15 amino acids. After removal of 1 base from V and 6 bases from J, the junction contained 5 bases not matched to a gene. Germline CDR1 reads SGHVS; CDR2 reads FQNEAQ. CDR3: CASSLDRGVSNEQFF. The CDR3 DNA reads as TGTGCCAGCAGCTTAGACAGGGGGGTGTCCAATGAGCAGTTCTTC.

Many counts were recorded for this clonotype. The chain's CDR3 is CASSEGWGGNTGELFF. In DNA form, the CDR3 reads TGTGCCAGCAGTGAAGGTTGGGGCGGTAACACCGGGGAGCTGTTTTTT. This chain joins TRBV2 and TRBJ2-2, with D perhaps TRBD1 (5 bases). The CDR3 covers 16 residues. The V and J ends lost 1 base and 2 bases respectively, with 11 bases between them. Germline V lookup: CDR1 SNHLY, CDR2 FYNNEI.

This clonotype was counted a few times. The chain couples TRBV11-2 to TRBJ1-4; TRBD1 agrees at 8 bases. The J segment lost 8 bases and the V segment lost 5 bases, leaving 7 bases of the junction unmatched. CDR1 SGHAT and CDR2 FQNNGV come from the germline V gene. The CDR3 runs to 14 residues. As DNA, the CDR3 is TGTGCCAGCAGCCACGGACAGGGTTGGGAAAAACTGTTTTTT. It yields the protein CASSHGQGWEKLFF. Supplemented by reference TRBV11-2 and TRBJ1-4, the full variable domain reads EAGVAQSPRYKIIEKRQSVAFWCNPISGHATLYWYQQILGQGPKLLIQFQNNGVVDDSQLPKDRFSAERLKGVDSTLKIQPAKLEDSAVYLCASSHGQGWEKLFFGSGTQLSVL.

This clonotype was counted at least ten times. CDR3 sequence: CASSFQGAGNQPQHF. The CDR3 bases are TGTGCCAGCAGCTTCCAGGGGGCCGGTAATCAGCCCCAGCATTTT. The rearrangement joins TRBV7-2 to TRBJ1-5, with 8 bases lining up with TRBD1. CDR1 and CDR2 from the germline V gene are SGHTA and FQGNSA. The CDR3 consists of 15 residues. The V gene end was trimmed by 3 bases and the J gene end by 4 bases; junction bases not matched to a gene: 5.

The V gene is TRBV3-1, the J gene TRBJ2-7, with no clear D. Trimming shortened V by 1 base and J by 1 base, and 11 bases separated the two germline ends. The germline gives CDR1 LGHDT, CDR2 YNNKEL (reference sequence). The CDR3 is 15 residues long. DNA of the CDR3: TGTGCCAGCAGCCAAGTGGGCAGTGGATCCTACGAGCAGTACTTC. It is translated as CASSQVGSGSYEQYF.

This clonotype was recorded at least ten times. V and J are TRBV12-3 or TRBV12-4 and TRBJ1-1; D unresolved. The germline V and J ends were trimmed by 8 bases and 5 bases, with 12 bases remaining between them. The CDR3 runs 12 residues. The CDR3 DNA reads as TGTGCCAGCGCCGCGGGAGGAACTGAAGCTTTCTTT. Its protein product is CASAAGGTEAFF.

In this sample, this clonotype turned up many times. CDR3 coding DNA: TGTGCCAGCAGCCTAGGGCCTAATCAGGATACGCAGTATTTT. Protein sequence: CASSLGPNQDTQYF. The chain employs TRBV7-2 and TRBJ2-3; no clear D. Trimming left V 5 bases short and J 6 bases short, with 15 bases between. Germline values: CDR1 SGHTA, CDR2 FQGNSA. The CDR3 length is 14 residues.

This clonotype has ten or more counts. This chain connects TRBV5-8 to TRBJ2-3; 16 bases are shared with TRBD2. CDR1 and CDR2 (germline): SGHTS, YDEGEE. Trimming at V came to 6 bases and at J to 5 bases, leaving 12 bases not matched to a gene. This CDR3 is built from 18 residues. The CDR3 sequence: CASNLPGTSGGARDTQYF. The CDR3 bases are TGTGCCAGCAACCTACCTGGGACTAGCGGGGGGGCCAGAGATACGCAGTATTTT.